Presented here are 28 T cell receptor beta chains from one specimen sequenced in a study of regulatory T cells in long-lasting Graves disease. Stated time point: newly diagnosed GD, antithyroid drugs for less than 3 months. Scientists built the TCR library using RNA that was extracted from PBMCs. Arm-PCR with iRepertoire HTBI primers amplified the CDR3 regions for these TCR beta libraries. TCRdb re-called the multiplex PCR reads through MiXCR, storing one row per CDR3 protein. The top ten clones hold around 7.6% of a sample with about 430,000 distinct CDR3 sequences, over 12% of them seen once. In addition, the sample was reused for a study of T cells in Graves' hyperthyroidism and ophthalmopathy.

The specimen comprised peripheral blood mononuclear cells (PBMCs), sampled at new diagnosis, from a patient treated with antithyroid drugs. These TCRs come from a woman in her forties with Graves disease.

The sample holds a few counts of this clonotype. The gene calls are TRBV9 and TRBJ1-3, with D hard to call. CDR1 is SGDLS and CDR2 is YYNGEE in the germline V gene. The CDR3 consists of 15 residues. V was cut by 0 bases and J by 0 bases, with 7 bases left in between. The CDR3 protein is CASSVDGVSGNTIYF. In DNA form, the CDR3 reads TGTGCCAGCAGCGTAGATGGAGTCTCTGGAAACACCATATATTTT.

This clonotype showed up many times. The chain recombines TRBV18 with TRBJ2-4, with TRBD2 matching over 13 bases. This CDR3 has 19 residues. Unmatched junction bases numbered 16, after V lost 8 bases and J lost 3 bases. Germline V gene lookup returns CDR1 KGHSH and CDR2 LQKENI. In nucleotides, the CDR3 is TGTGCCAGCAAACCACCCGCTACTAGCGGGAGGGACGACAAAAACATTCAGTACTTC. Its protein product is CASKPPATSGRDDKNIQYF.

This clonotype came up many times. V and J are TRBV6-5 and TRBJ2-1; 8 nucleotides line up with TRBD1. The germline CDR1 and CDR2 sequences are MNHEY and SVGAGI. Germline trimming cut 3 bases from V and 7 bases from J; bases unmatched to any gene: 5. The CDR3 spans 14 residues. CDR3 DNA sequence: TGTGCCAGCAGTTATGGCAGGGGGCGGAATGAGCAGTTCTTC. Protein sequence: CASSYGRGRNEQFF.

This clonotype has at least ten counts. This chain joins TRBV10-3 and TRBJ1-2; possibly TRBD1 for D (5 bases). The ends were cut back, 6 bases at V and 3 bases at J, with 8 bases in the middle. Germline assignment: CDR1 ENHRY and CDR2 SYGVKD. The CDR3 loop spans 12 amino acids. CDR3 bases: TGTGCCATCAGCGGCAGGGACTATGGCTACACCTTC. Protein product: CAISGRDYGYTF.

The table lists this clonotype with many counts. The gene calls are TRBV20-1 and TRBJ1-2; D gene uncertain. Germline values: CDR1 DFQATT, CDR2 SNEGSKA (reference sequence). CDR3 length equals 18 residues. V was shortened by 0 bases and J by 0 bases, with 20 bases between the two germline ends. CDR3 loop: CSARDALSFGDSNYGYTF. As DNA, the CDR3 is TGCAGTGCTAGAGATGCCCTCTCATTCGGCGACTCTAACTATGGCTACACCTTC.

The sample holds many counts of this clonotype. V gene TRBV7-2 combines with J gene TRBJ2-5; weak D call: TRBD2 (7 bases). V was clipped by 7 bases and J by 5 bases, with 14 bases between them. The germline V gene has CDR1 SGHTA and CDR2 FQGNSA. This CDR3 is 13 amino acids long. The CDR3 DNA reads TGTGCCAGCACCCTAGGGGGGGTTGAGACCCAGTACTTC. It translates to CASTLGGVETQYF.

This clonotype was recorded at least ten times. This sequence joins TRBV7-2 and TRBJ1-1, with a possible D match to TRBD1 (5 bases). Germline CDR1 reads SGHTA; CDR2 reads FQGNSA. This CDR3 has 13 residues. Between the trimmed V and J ends, which lost 1 base and 7 bases, there was a span of 10 bases. The CDR3 spells CASSLGDGVEAFF. DNA of the CDR3: TGTGCCAGCAGCTTAGGGGACGGAGTTGAAGCTTTCTTT.

This chain connects TRBV7-8 to TRBJ2-7, with 7 bases matching TRBD1. Germline CDR1 reads SGHVS; CDR2 reads FQNEAQ. CDR3 length equals 14 residues. Unmatched junction bases numbered 5, after V lost 5 bases and J lost 1 base. CDR3 in DNA: TGTGCCAGCAGCCCATACAGGGGATCCTACGAGCAGTACTTC. As protein: CASSPYRGSYEQYF.

This clonotype was found a few times. The chain combines TRBV3-1 with TRBJ1-5; the D gene is possibly TRBD1 (5 bases). CDR3 length: 14 residues. Trimming removed 3 bases from V and 4 bases from J, with 10 bases in between. Germline lookup yields CDR1 LGHDT and CDR2 YNNKEL (reference sequence). The CDR3 nucleotides read TGTGCCAGCAGCCAGTTCTCAGGGAATCAGCCCCAGCATTTT. Translated, it gives CASSQFSGNQPQHF.

This clonotype occurred many times. J is TRBJ1-4 and V is TRBV5-5, with D possibly TRBD1 on 5 matching bases. This CDR3 spans 15 amino acids. Germline CDR1 reads SGHKS; CDR2 reads YYEKEE (reference sequence). V dropped 3 bases and J dropped 1 base, with 10 bases sitting between them. CDR3 protein: CASSSMTETNEKLFF. The CDR3 bases are TGTGCCAGCAGCTCGATGACAGAAACTAATGAAAAACTGTTTTTT.

The chain uses TRBV11-2 and TRBJ2-1; D unresolved. With 5 bases removed from V and 8 bases from J, the gap between germline ends came to 13 bases. The germline CDR1 and CDR2 sequences are SGHAT and FQNNGV. The CDR3 extends over 13 amino acids. The CDR3 protein is CASSTRLNDEQFF. In DNA form, the CDR3 reads TGTGCCAGCAGCACCCGACTCAACGATGAGCAGTTCTTC.

Turning to this clonotype: An end of the junction differs from the germline gene, which may be a read error. This chain links TRBV12-3 or TRBV12-4 with TRBJ1-1; possible D gene TRBD1, 6 bases. The length of the CDR3 is 13 residues. The CDR3 DNA reads TGTGCCAGCGGGGGGGGCTTGAACACTGAAGCTCTCTTT. This encodes CASGGGLNTEALF.

A few counts support this clonotype. The genes are TRBV5-6 and TRBJ1-1; D unresolved. The V end was cut by 0 bases, the J end by 4 bases, with 10 bases between. The CDR3 spans 14 residues. Germline V gene lookup returns CDR1 SGHDT and CDR2 YYEEEE. The CDR3 region has the DNA TGTGCCAGCAGCTTGGACGAATGGGGCACTGAAGCTTTCTTT. Residues: CASSLDEWGTEAFF.

A remark on this clonotype: The DNA is left out, because the CDR3 cannot be placed on it with certainty; the CDR3 is given as TCRdb lists it. The gene calls are TRBV2 and TRBJ2-2; TRBD1, as called in the table, went unchecked against the DNA. Germline values: CDR1 SNHLY, CDR2 FYNNEI. The CDR3 spans 22 residues, counting both ends. The CDR3 region is CASSQDREYEQYFGPGTGELFF.

This rearrangement joins TRBV27 to TRBJ2-7; TRBD2 is a possible D gene (5 bases). The CDR3 is made up of 14 amino acids. The ends were cut back, 3 bases at V and 1 base at J, with 10 bases in the middle. Germline V CDR1 and CDR2: MNHEY, SMNVEV (reference sequence). In DNA, the CDR3 is TGTGCCAGCAGTTTCTTGGGCGGGTCCTACGAGCAGTACTTC. Translated: CASSFLGGSYEQYF.

The chain is built from TRBV10-3 and TRBJ1-1; possible D gene TRBD1, 5 bases. Trimming shortened V by 3 bases and J by 10 bases, and 12 bases separated the two germline ends. The CDR3 loop spans 12 amino acids. CDR1 and CDR2 (germline): ENHRY, SYGVKD. CDR3 sequence: CAISDNRRAAFF. The CDR3 DNA follows: TGTGCCATCAGTGATAACAGGAGGGCAGCTTTCTTT.

This clonotype was detected a few times. The chain combines TRBV29-1 with TRBJ2-7; 8 positions agree with TRBD2. This CDR3 has 13 residues. The trim removed 4 bases at V and 2 bases at J, leaving 4 bases unmatched. Germline loops: CDR1 SQVTM, CDR2 ANQGSEA. CDR3 loop: CSVGGRLTYEQYF. The CDR3, as DNA: TGCAGCGTTGGCGGGAGGTTAACCTACGAGCAGTACTTC.

The chain recombines TRBV5-5 with TRBJ2-1, with D hard to call. The germline V gene encodes CDR1 SGHKS and CDR2 YYEKEE (reference sequence). Trimming removed 0 bases at V and 7 bases at J, with 5 bases between. This CDR3 is 12 amino acids long. For the CDR3, the DNA is TGTGCCAGCAGCTTGGAAACAAATGAGCAGTTCTTC. Its protein product is CASSLETNEQFF. Full variable domain (remainder filled in from reference TRBV5-5 and TRBJ2-1): DAGVTQSPTHLIKTRGQQVTLRCSPISGHKSVSWYQQVLGQGPQFIFQYYEKEERGRGNFPDRFSARQFPNYSSELNVNALLLGDSALYLCASSLETNEQFFGPGTRLTVL.

This clonotype occurred many times. The chain combines TRBV12-3 or TRBV12-4 with TRBJ2-1; the D is unclear. The CDR3 length is 13 residues. V was shortened by 4 bases and J by 5 bases, with 9 bases between the two germline ends. The CDR3 spells CASSYESHNEQFF. CDR3 nucleotide sequence: TGTGCCAGCAGTTACGAATCACACAATGAGCAGTTCTTC.

This clonotype occurred many times. J is TRBJ2-7 and V is TRBV6-1; 8 bases are a match to TRBD2. V trimming: 6 bases; J trimming: 4 bases; junction bases outside the gene matches: 11. Germline V gene sequence: CDR1 MNHNS, CDR2 SASEGT. The CDR3 is 15 residues long. This CDR3 is CASRLAVGGPYEQYF. The CDR3 nucleotides read TGTGCCAGCAGACTAGCGGTGGGAGGGCCGTACGAGCAGTACTTC.

This clonotype was found many times. The chain links TRBV15 to TRBJ2-1; D is perhaps TRBD2 (5 bases). V gave up 0 bases and J gave up 3 bases, with 12 bases separating them. CDR3 length: 16 amino acids. Per the germline V gene, CDR1 is LNHNV and CDR2 is YYDKDF (reference sequence). CDR3 in amino acids: CATSRDLTEVYNEQFF. The CDR3 region has the DNA TGTGCCACCAGCAGAGATCTAACGGAGGTCTACAATGAGCAGTTCTTC.

This clonotype was recorded at least ten times. The J gene is TRBJ2-7, the V gene TRBV19, with 8 bases fitting TRBD1. The CDR3 contains 16 residues. V trimming: 4 bases; J trimming: 0 bases; junction bases outside the gene matches: 8. Germline-derived CDR1 and CDR2 are LNHDA and SQIVND (reference sequence). The CDR3 here is CASSRGTGSSSYEQYF. The CDR3 nucleotides read TGTGCCAGTAGTAGGGGGACAGGTTCCTCCTCCTACGAGCAGTACTTC.

This clonotype was observed a few times. The DNA for the CDR3 is TGTGCCAGCAGTTACGGGGAGAGAGCTTTCTTT. Its translation: CASSYGERAFF. The chain recombines TRBV27 with TRBJ1-1; D unresolved. The germline V and J ends were trimmed by 4 bases and 10 bases, with 10 bases remaining between them. The CDR3 is 11 residues long. Germline V gene data show CDR1 as MNHEY and CDR2 as SMNVEV (reference sequence).

This clonotype was counted ten times or more. The chain recombines TRBV2 with TRBJ2-3; D is possibly TRBD1 or TRBD2 (6 bases each). Germline CDR1 SNHLY, CDR2 FYNNEI. This CDR3 contains 14 residues. Trimming took off 7 bases at V and 3 bases at J, with 14 bases between the two ends. The DNA for the CDR3 is TGTGCCAGCAAACCGGGGGCGGGAACAGATACGCAGTATTTT. It codes for CASKPGAGTDTQYF. Supplemented by reference TRBV2 and TRBJ2-3, the full variable domain reads EPEVTQTPSHQVTQMGQEVILRCVPISNHLYFYWYRQILGQKVEFLVSFYNNEISEKSEIFDDQFSVERPDGSNFTLKIRSTKLEDSAMYFCASKPGAGTDTQYFGPGTRLTVL.

This clonotype was found a few times. Without the conserved terminal phenylalanine or tryptophan, this CDR3 likely stems from a read error. The chain uses TRBV27 and TRBJ2-1; 7 bases match TRBD1. The CDR3 length is 16 residues. Germline CDR1 is MNHEY and CDR2 is SMNVEV (reference sequence). Trimming took 4 bases from V and 0 from J; bases not matched to a gene: 6. The CDR3 coding sequence is TGTGCCAGCAGTTCTTACAGGGGTAGCTCCTACAATGAGCAGTTCCTC. Translating it yields CASSSYRGSSYNEQFL.

This chain uses TRBV19 with TRBJ2-2, with D unresolved. This CDR3 is 16 amino acids long. V gave up 5 bases and J gave up 1 base, with 14 bases separating them. The V gene's germline CDR1 is LNHDA and CDR2 SQIVND (reference sequence). The DNA of the CDR3 is TGTGCCAGTAGTGCTCCCGCTGCCCAGAACACCGGGGAGCTGTTTTTT. Encoded protein: CASSAPAAQNTGELFF.

This clonotype was seen only a few times. This chain links TRBV6-5 with TRBJ2-7; TRBD2 is a possible D gene (7 bases). Deletions cut 6 bases from V and 3 bases from J, with 15 bases between. The germline gives CDR1 MNHEY, CDR2 SVGAGI. The CDR3 is 14 amino acids. The CDR3 coding sequence is TGTGCCAGCAGGTACAGGGAGGGGGACTACGAGCAGTACTTC. It translates to CASRYREGDYEQYF.

This clonotype was observed a handful of times. This chain connects TRBV3-2 to TRBJ2-1; the D segment call TRBD1 is taken from the table without a DNA check. TRBV3-2 is recorded as a pseudogene. The CDR3 runs 16 residues. In DNA, the CDR3 is TGTGCCAGCAGCCACGGCCCCCCGAGCTCCTACAATGAGCAGTTCTTC. Translated, it gives CASSHGPPSSYNEQFF.